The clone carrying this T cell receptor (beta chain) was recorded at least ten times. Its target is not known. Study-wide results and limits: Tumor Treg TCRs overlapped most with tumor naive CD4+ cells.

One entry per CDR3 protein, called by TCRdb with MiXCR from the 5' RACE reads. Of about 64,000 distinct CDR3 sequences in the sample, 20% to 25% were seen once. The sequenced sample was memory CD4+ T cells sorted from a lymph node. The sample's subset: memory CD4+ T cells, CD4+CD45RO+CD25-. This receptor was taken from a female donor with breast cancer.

CDR3: CASSPETGYANIQYF. Here the CDR3 DNA reads TGTGCCAGCAGCCCTGAGACAGGGTACGCAAACATTCAGTACTTC. The chain has TRBV7-2 and TRBJ2-4; 7 bases line up with TRBD1. The CDR3 runs 15 residues. Germline CDR1 SGHTA, CDR2 FQGNSA. Trimming cost V 5 bases and J 6 bases; bases outside gene matches: 10.